These T cell receptor beta chains were read from a single sample in a study of identical twins. Each CDR3 protein is one row after TCRdb ran MiXCR on the 5' RACE reads. Among 450,000 to 650,000 distinct CDR3 sequences listed, over 8.5% were seen once. These data were also reused for a study on yellow fever vaccine responses in identical twins.

The sequenced material came from PBMCs. The source of these receptors is a woman under 30 in good health. Both conserved end residues are part of each CDR3. The order of the fields is V gene, clone size, D gene, J gene, CDR3 DNA, CDR3 protein. D genes are given only for firm matches. Not all rows give a size; the values are once, few, many and, for expanded clones, a class.

TRBV12-3/TRBV12-4,few,-,TRBJ2-1,TGTGCCAGCGGGGGAAGCGGCTACATCTACAATGAGCAGTTCTTC,CASGGSGYIYNEQFF
TRBV12-3/TRBV12-4,-,TRBD1,TRBJ2-7,TGTGCCAGCAGTTCGACAGGGACCCACGAGCAGTACTTC,CASSSTGTHEQYF
TRBV20-1,few,-,TRBJ1-2,TGCAGTGCTAGAGACTCCTCCGGGGCTTCGACACGGGGCTACACCTTC,CSARDSSGASTRGYTF
TRBV2,many,-,TRBJ1-2,TGTGCCAGCAGGGAACAGGGTACCTATGGCTACACCTTC,CASREQGTYGYTF
TRBV18,many,-,TRBJ2-1,TGTGCCAGCTCACCAAAGGATGAGCAGTTCTTC,CASSPKDEQFF
TRBV18,-,TRBD1,TRBJ1-5,TGTGCCAGCTCATCCTCGACCGGGACAGGGTTGTACAGCAATCAGCCCCAGCATTTT,CASSSSTGTGLYSNQPQHF
TRBV7-2,-,-,TRBJ2-2,TGTGCCAGCAGCTACCCCGTAACCGGGGAGCTGTTTTTT,CASSYPVTGELFF
TRBV10-3,many,-,TRBJ2-7,TGTGCCATCCGAACAGACCTCCAAGAATGGTACTTC,CAIRTDLQEWYF
TRBV7-9,many,-,TRBJ2-2,TGTGCCAGCAGCTTACCGACAGGGAACACCGGGGAGCTGTTTTTT,CASSLPTGNTGELFF
TRBV11-2,-,TRBD2,TRBJ2-3,TGTGCCAGCAGAACCGCCGGGGGGGGGGATACGCAGTATTTT,CASRTAGGGDTQYF
TRBV12-3/TRBV12-4,many,-,TRBJ2-3,TGTGCCAGCAGCCCCTACCCGGCCGGGGGCACAGATACGCAGTATTTT,CASSPYPAGGTDTQYF
TRBV15,few,-,TRBJ2-4,TGTGCCACCTGGAGCGTGACCAAAAACATTCAGTACTTC,CATWSVTKNIQYF
TRBV3-1,many,-,TRBJ1-2,TGTGCCAGCAGCCAAGAGAACCGCTATGGCTACACCTTC,CASSQENRYGYTF
TRBV7-2,few,-,TRBJ2-7,TGTGCCAGCAGCTTGAAAAGGGACGACTCCTACGAGCAGTACTTC,CASSLKRDDSYEQYF
TRBV7-6,-,-,TRBJ1-5,TGTGCCAGCAGCTTAGCTTGGGGTCAGCCCCAGCATTTT,CASSLAWGQPQHF
TRBV12-3/TRBV12-4,-,TRBD2,TRBJ2-1,TGTGCCAGCAGTTTGGGTAGCGGGGGGGCCAATGAGCAGTTCTTC,CASSLGSGGANEQFF
TRBV14,once,-,TRBJ2-7,TGTGCCAGCAGCCAAGATGTTGACGAGCAGTACTTC,CASSQDVDEQYF
TRBV20-1,few,TRBD1,TRBJ1-1,TGCAGTGCTAGGGGCAGGGGGAACCTGAACACTGAAGCTTTCTTT,CSARGRGNLNTEAFF
TRBV20-1,many,TRBD2,TRBJ2-7,TGCAGTGCCGCAACTAGCGGGAAGTCCTACGAGCAGTACTTC,CSAATSGKSYEQYF
TRBV6-5,-,-,TRBJ2-1,TGTGCCAGCAGTTACTCGACCACCAGACGGGTAGCCTACAATGAGCAGTTCTTC,CASSYSTTRRVAYNEQFF
TRBV10-3,few,TRBD2,TRBJ2-1,TGTGCCATCAGTGGGACTAGCGGGTACAATGAGCAGTTCTTC,CAISGTSGYNEQFF
TRBV29-1,-,-,TRBJ2-6,TGCAGCGTCCTTGCGGCAGTACTCTCTGGGGCCAACGTCCTGACTTTC,CSVLAAVLSGANVLTF
TRBV7-9,-,TRBD1,TRBJ2-1,TGTGCCAGCAGCTGGGGACAGGGGGTTGATGAGCAGTTCTTC,CASSWGQGVDEQFF
TRBV7-3,-,-,TRBJ1-1,TGTGCCACCCTCCAACCTCACACTGAAGCTTTCTTT,CATLQPHTEAFF
TRBV20-1,many,-,TRBJ2-5,TGCAGTGCTACACAACTTAGCGGCCAAGAGACCCAGTACTTC,CSATQLSGQETQYF
TRBV18,few,TRBD1,TRBJ1-1,TGTGCCAGCTCACCAAGGACAGGGGGCCAATTTGAAGCTTTCTTT,CASSPRTGGQFEAFF
TRBV7-8,-,-,TRBJ2-7,TGTGCCAGCAGCTTACCGCTGGCAGGGTCCTACGAGCAGTACTTC,CASSLPLAGSYEQYF
TRBV11-2,-,-,TRBJ2-7,TGTGCCAGCAGCCCAAGCTGGGTTAGCTACGAGCAGTACTTC,CASSPSWVSYEQYF
TRBV20-1,-,-,TRBJ2-1,TGCAGTGCCCGGACTCCCACGGCAGAGCAGTTCTTC,CSARTPTAEQFF
TRBV5-1,many,-,TRBJ2-7,TGCGCCAGCAGCTTTCTTCCCGACCGCTCCTACGAGCAGTACTTC,CASSFLPDRSYEQYF
TRBV15,many,TRBD1,TRBJ2-5,TGTGCCACCAGCAGAGCCCGGGACAGCCAAGAGACCCAGTACTTC,CATSRARDSQETQYF
TRBV3-1,-,-,TRBJ1-2,TGTGCCAGCAGCCAACCCGGGGGGGTCTATGGCTACACCTTC,CASSQPGGVYGYTF
TRBV3-1,many,-,TRBJ2-2,TGTGCCAGCAGCTACCGGGGCGGGGAGCTGTTTTTT,CASSYRGGELFF
TRBV7-9,few,-,TRBJ1-5,TGTGCCAGCAGCCAGCAGGGTCAGCCCCAGCATTTT,CASSQQGQPQHF
TRBV29-1,few,-,TRBJ2-1,TGCAGCGTTCCGGTCACAGGGAAGGGTGAGCAGTTCTTC,CSVPVTGKGEQFF
TRBV3-1,many,TRBD2,TRBJ2-7,TGTGCCAGCAGCGCAAGGGGTACTAGCGGGAGTGTCTACGAGCAGTACTTC,CASSARGTSGSVYEQYF
TRBV27,few,TRBD2,TRBJ2-1,TGTGCCAGCAGTCCTAGACTAGCGGGAGGAATGCACAATGAGCAGTTCTTC,CASSPRLAGGMHNEQFF
TRBV4-3,many,-,TRBJ2-2,TGCGCCAGCAGCCTAGCGTACGGGGAGCTGTTTTTT,CASSLAYGELFF
TRBV3-1,many,-,TRBJ1-1,TGTGCCAGCAGCCAAGACTACAGGTTGGGGAACACTGAAGCTTTCTTT,CASSQDYRLGNTEAFF
TRBV4-2,many,-,TRBJ2-2,TGTGCCAGCAGCCAAGATGGGCTAGACACCGGGGAGCTGTTTTTT,CASSQDGLDTGELFF
TRBV4-2,-,-,TRBJ2-7,TGTGCCAGCAGCCAAGATTACAGGGAGGCCTGGGGCGAGCAGTACTTC,CASSQDYREAWGEQYF
TRBV24-1,few,TRBD1,TRBJ1-5,TGTGCCACCAGTGGAGGGACAGGGGACAATCAGCCCCAGCATTTT,CATSGGTGDNQPQHF
TRBV10-3,-,TRBD1,TRBJ2-7,TGTGCCATCAGCTCGGGACAGGGGCACGAGCAGTACTTC,CAISSGQGHEQYF
TRBV12-3/TRBV12-4,-,-,TRBJ2-1,TGTGCCAGCACCTCAATAGGGGAGGAGGATGAGCAGTTCTTC,CASTSIGEEDEQFF
TRBV11-2,few,TRBD2,TRBJ2-2,TGTGCCAGCAGCTTATACCTAGCGGGAACCGGGGAGCTGTTTTTT,CASSLYLAGTGELFF
TRBV2,many,-,TRBJ1-2,TGTGCCAGCAGCGAGGGACAACCGAGAAACTATGGCTACACCTTC,CASSEGQPRNYGYTF